Listed below are T cell receptor beta chains from one sample, sequenced in a study of cytomegalovirus exposure and HLA in healthy donors. TCRdb keeps only in-frame clones here, not all; method: immunoSEQ multiplex PCR. Seen here are roughly 100,000 clones, under 85% observed once, and the top ten hold roughly 4%. The source material was PBMCs. These receptors were obtained from a man in his fifties in good health and CMV-seropositive. The CDR3 runs from the conserved cysteine through the conserved F or W. The D gene is left open where the match is weak. For some rows the clone size is stated as once, few or many, or as a class when expanded; others skip it.

>NA|TRBD2|TRBJ2-2|TRBV29-1
CSVLTSGEDNTGELFF
TGCAGCGTCCTGACTAGCGGGGAGGATAACACCGGGGAGCTGTTTTTT
>NA|TRBD1|TRBJ2-5|TRBV5-8
CASSRGGGTGLQETQYF
TGTGCCAGCAGCCGAGGGGGGGGGACAGGGCTACAAGAGACCCAGTACTTC
>NA|TRBD1|TRBJ2-1|TRBV19
CASSIYPPGTGDNNEQFF
TGTGCCAGTAGTATTTACCCTCCCGGGACAGGGGACAACAATGAGCAGTTCTTC
>NA|TRBD1|TRBJ1-2|TRBV6-6
CASSYHRQGRNYGYTF
TGTGCCAGCAGTTACCACCGACAGGGTAGGAACTATGGCTACACCTTC
>NA|NA|TRBJ2-7|TRBV28
CASRNYGEDEQYF
TGTGCCAGCCGGAATTACGGGGAGGACGAGCAGTACTTC
>NA|TRBD1|TRBJ1-2|TRBV6-1
CASSESGTGFGYTF
TGTGCCAGCAGTGAATCCGGGACAGGGTTCGGCTACACCTTC
>NA|NA|TRBJ2-2|TRBV7-9
CASSLRGSNTGELFF
TGTGCCAGCAGCCTCCGGGGTTCGAACACCGGGGAGCTGTTTTTT
>NA|NA|TRBJ2-2|TRBV6-5
CASSYRFGELFF
TGTGCCAGCAGTTATCGGTTCGGGGAGCTGTTTTTT
>once|NA|TRBJ1-3|TRBV4-2
CASSQGVGGSGNTIYF
TGTGCCAGCAGCCAAGGGGTAGGGGGCTCTGGAAACACCATATATTTT
>few|NA|TRBJ1-5|TRBV6-5
CASTGQGNQPQHF
TGTGCCAGCACCGGGCAGGGGAATCAGCCCCAGCATTTT
>NA|TRBD1|TRBJ1-5|TRBV6-5
CASSGTVESKPQHF
TGTGCCAGCAGTGGGACAGTCGAAAGTAAGCCCCAGCATTTT
>NA|NA|TRBJ1-1|TRBV7-9
CASSIQLTAIEAFF
TGTGCCAGCAGCATCCAACTGACAGCGATTGAAGCTTTCTTT
>NA|NA|TRBJ2-2|TRBV28
CASRDTMNTGELFF
TGTGCCAGCAGGGACACCATGAACACCGGGGAGCTGTTTTTT
>NA|NA|TRBJ2-2|TRBV5-8
CASRPRGGNTGELFF
TGTGCCAGCAGGCCCCGGGGAGGGAACACCGGGGAGCTGTTTTTT
>NA|NA|TRBJ1-2|TRBV29-1
CSADNSNFEPGYTF
TGCAGCGCAGACAATTCAAATTTTGAGCCTGGCTACACCTTC
>once|NA|TRBJ1-2|TRBV21-1
CASSKEGGGDYTF
TGTGCCAGCAGCAAAGAGGGGGGGGGTGACTACACCTTC
>once|TRBD1|TRBJ1-1|TRBV7-7
CASSLAQGAEAFF
TGTGCCAGCAGCTTAGCGCAGGGGGCTGAAGCTTTCTTT
>once|NA|TRBJ2-7|TRBV7-8
CASSLYAGPAYEQYF
TGTGCCAGCAGCTTATACGCGGGGCCAGCCTACGAGCAGTACTTC
>NA|NA|TRBJ2-1|TRBV30
CACRHANNEQFF
TGTGCCTGCAGACATGCTAACAATGAGCAGTTCTTC
>NA|NA|TRBJ2-1|TRBV6-6
CATGPNEQFF
TGTGCCACCGGTCCCAATGAGCAGTTCTTC
>few|NA|TRBJ2-5|TRBV6-1
CASREGLGTQYF
TGTGCCAGCAGGGAGGGACTGGGGACCCAGTACTTC
>once|NA|TRBJ1-2|TRBV5-1
CASSQLQGRGYTF
TGCGCCAGCAGCCAACTACAGGGCCGTGGCTACACCTTC
>NA|NA|TRBJ1-1|TRBV7-8
CASSLAFRGAHTEAFF
TGTGCCAGCAGCTTAGCATTTCGGGGGGCTCACACTGAAGCTTTCTTT
>few|NA|TRBJ2-7|TRBV9
CASSVEASPYYEQYF
TGTGCCAGCAGCGTAGAGGCTAGTCCTTACTACGAGCAGTACTTC
>NA|TRBD2|TRBJ2-7|TRBV7-2
CASSLGGRLAGSYEQYF
TGTGCCAGCAGCTTAGGAGGGCGTCTAGCGGGAAGTTACGAGCAGTACTTC
>NA|NA|TRBJ2-7|TRBV27
CASSLDPPAITGGLGEQYF
TGTGCCAGCAGTTTAGACCCACCGGCTATAACCGGGGGGCTGGGCGAGCAGTACTTC
>NA|NA|TRBJ2-5|TRBV9
CASSVARGTQETQYF
TGTGCCAGCAGCGTAGCTCGAGGTACCCAAGAGACCCAGTACTTC
>NA|TRBD2|TRBJ2-1|TRBV5-1
CASSSVAGGNEQFF
TGCGCCAGCAGCTCGGTCGCGGGAGGCAATGAGCAGTTCTTC
>NA|TRBD2|TRBJ2-3|TRBV9
CASSDGTSGRGTDTQYF
TGTGCCAGCAGCGACGGGACTAGCGGGAGGGGCACAGATACGCAGTATTTT
>once|TRBD1|TRBJ1-3|TRBV4-1
CASSQDQTGNRLSGNTIYF
TGCGCCAGCAGCCAAGATCAGACAGGGAATAGACTGTCGGGAAACACCATATATTTT
>NA|TRBD2|TRBJ2-1|TRBV7-2
CASSLYTSGNRPFF
TGTGCCAGCAGCTTATACACTAGCGGGAATCGCCCGTTCTTC
>NA|TRBD2|TRBJ2-2|TRBV4-2
CASSQERGSLNTGELFF
TGTGCCAGCAGCCAAGAGCGGGGGTCTTTAAACACCGGGGAGCTGTTTTTT
>NA|NA|TRBJ2-3|TRBV14
CASSPRPRSTDTQYF
TGTGCCAGCAGCCCCAGGCCCCGGAGCACAGATACGCAGTATTTT
>NA|TRBD1|TRBJ2-1|TRBV27
CASRTGQAAYNEQFF
TGTGCCAGCAGAACTGGACAGGCGGCCTACAATGAGCAGTTCTTC
>NA|NA|TRBJ2-2|TRBV6-5
CASSFRTAIGTGELFF
TGTGCCAGCAGTTTTAGGACAGCGATTGGGACCGGGGAGCTGTTTTTT
>NA|TRBD1|TRBJ2-2|TRBV7-3
CASSSDRAGELFF
TGTGCCAGCAGCTCAGACAGGGCCGGGGAGCTGTTTTTT
>NA|NA|TRBJ2-7|TRBV28
CASASDNSYEQYF
TGTGCCAGCGCGTCCGACAACTCCTACGAGCAGTACTTC
>NA|TRBD2|TRBJ2-7|TRBV6-6
CASSFSGRALSYEQYF
TGTGCCAGCAGCTTTAGCGGGAGGGCCCTCTCCTACGAGCAGTACTTC
>NA|TRBD2|TRBJ2-7|TRBV5-6
CASSREAGQREQYF
TGTGCCAGCAGCCGGGAGGCAGGGCAGCGGGAGCAGTACTTC
>NA|NA|TRBJ2-5|TRBV6-6
CASRMMAEETQYF
TGTGCCAGCAGGATGATGGCGGAAGAGACCCAGTACTTC
>NA|NA|TRBJ2-7|TRBV30
CAWSGGDSSYEQYF
TGTGCCTGGAGTGGCGGGGATAGCTCCTACGAGCAGTACTTC
>NA|NA|TRBJ1-2|TRBV5-1
CASSGDFLNYGYTF
TGCGCCAGCAGCGGGGACTTTCTTAACTATGGCTACACCTTC
>NA|NA|TRBJ2-5|TRBV28
CASSFQGRETQYF
TGTGCCAGCAGTTTCCAGGGAAGGGAGACCCAGTACTTC
>NA|NA|TRBJ2-7|TRBV6-1
CASSESSYEQYF
TGTGCCAGCAGTGAATCATCCTACGAGCAGTACTTC
>NA|TRBD1|TRBJ2-2|TRBV2
CASSRSGTGPPGELFF
TGTGCCAGCAGTCGATCCGGGACAGGGCCCCCCGGGGAGCTGTTTTTT
>few|TRBD1|TRBJ2-7|TRBV29-1
CSVDEGTGGQYEQYF
TGCAGCGTTGATGAGGGGACAGGGGGCCAGTACGAGCAGTACTTC
>few|TRBD2|TRBJ2-1|TRBV11-2
CASSLGPASGRASGFF
TGTGCCAGCAGCTTAGGGCCCGCTAGCGGGAGGGCCTCTGGGTTCTTC
>NA|TRBD2|TRBJ2-3|TRBV5-1
CASSLEPSGGTDTQYF
TGCGCCAGCAGCTTGGAACCTAGCGGGGGCACAGATACGCAGTATTTT
>few|NA|TRBJ1-3|TRBV6-6
CASTRGEDTIYF
TGTGCCAGCACCCGTGGGGAGGACACCATATATTTT
>NA|NA|TRBJ1-3|TRBV7-9
CASSVDSTSGNTIYF
TGTGCCAGCAGCGTGGACAGTACCTCTGGAAACACCATATATTTT
>NA|NA|TRBJ2-3|TRBV7-3
CASSPYAMGHSTDTQYF
TGTGCCAGCAGCCCGTACGCAATGGGACACAGTACAGATACGCAGTATTTT
>NA|NA|TRBJ2-3|TRBV28
CASSQKRTTDTQYF
TGTGCCAGCAGTCAAAAGCGGACCACAGATACGCAGTATTTT
>NA|NA|TRBJ2-2|TRBV5-8
CASNLGGQFTGELFF
TGTGCCAGCAATTTAGGGGGTCAGTTCACCGGGGAGCTGTTTTTT
>NA|TRBD2|TRBJ2-4|TRBV6-1
CASSSGRADIQYF
TGTGCCAGCAGCAGCGGGAGGGCAGACATTCAGTACTTC
>NA|NA|TRBJ2-3|TRBV5-1
CASRSWAETDTQYF
TGCGCCAGCAGGAGTTGGGCCGAGACAGATACGCAGTATTTT
>NA|TRBD2|TRBJ2-5|TRBV7-9
CASSLGATSGRETQYF
TGTGCCAGCAGCTTGGGGGCGACTAGCGGCAGGGAGACCCAGTACTTC
>NA|TRBD2|TRBJ2-1|TRBV28
CASSEKAGLAGGRYNEQFF
TGTGCCAGCAGTGAAAAGGCGGGACTAGCGGGAGGGCGGTACAATGAGCAGTTCTTC